Listed below are T cell receptor beta chains from one sample, sequenced in a study of vaccination effects on CD4 cells after COVID-19. Profiled with immunoSEQ multiplex PCR; TCRdb holds only in-frame clones, not every one. This sample has about 8,100 clones, with 65% to 80% found just once. No antigen is known for these receptors. The sample here was CD4+ T cells from PBMCs cultured with HCoV-229E spike peptides, taken before COVID-19 vaccination. The receptors stem from a human donor who received a COVID-19 vaccine. Both conserved end residues are part of each CDR3. The order of the fields is CDR3 protein, CDR3 DNA, clone size, D gene, V gene, J gene. The D gene is left open where the match is weak. Where a row states a size, it is once, few, many or the class of an expanded clone; other rows omit it.

CDR3: CASSQEGAGQNSYEQYF
DNA: TGCGCCAGCAGCCAAGAGGGGGCGGGGCAAAACTCCTACGAGCAGTACTTC
size: -
D: -
V: TRBV4-1
J: TRBJ2-7

CDR3: CASSTTGQGNQPQHF
DNA: TGTGCCAGCAGTACCACCGGACAGGGAAATCAGCCCCAGCATTTT
size: -
D: TRBD1
V: TRBV5-8
J: TRBJ1-5

CDR3: CASSSGTLGTEAFF
DNA: TGTGCCAGCAGTTCGGGAACCTTAGGCACTGAAGCTTTCTTT
size: -
D: -
V: TRBV6-2/TRBV6-3
J: TRBJ1-1

CDR3: CASSWDTSSGNTIYF
DNA: TGTGCCAGCTCATGGGACACGAGCTCTGGAAACACCATATATTTT
size: -
D: -
V: TRBV18
J: TRBJ1-3

CDR3: CASSLGLASNEKFF
DNA: TGCGCCAGCAGCTTGGGGCTAGCGTCGAATGAGAAGTTCTTC
size: -
D: -
V: TRBV5-1
J: TRBJ2-1

CDR3: CASSLGELLNEKLFF
DNA: TGTGCCAGCTCGTTAGGGGAGCTCCTTAATGAAAAACTGTTTTTT
size: -
D: -
V: TRBV18
J: TRBJ1-4

CDR3: CASSLTGGNTEAFF
DNA: TGTGCCAGCAGCCTGACAGGGGGGAACACTGAAGCTTTCTTT
size: -
D: TRBD1
V: TRBV3-1/TRBV3-2
J: TRBJ1-1

CDR3: CAISESTGGGGEQYF
DNA: TGTGCCATCAGTGAGTCGACAGGGGGCGGAGGCGAGCAGTACTTC
size: -
D: TRBD1
V: TRBV10-3
J: TRBJ2-7

CDR3: CASTLQVLSDTQYF
DNA: TGTGCCAGCACTCTACAGGTTTTGAGTGATACGCAGTATTTT
size: -
D: -
V: TRBV7-9
J: TRBJ2-3

CDR3: CASSDRGAANGYTF
DNA: TGTGCCAGCAGTGATAGGGGAGCAGCTAATGGCTACACCTTC
size: -
D: -
V: TRBV6-1
J: TRBJ1-2

CDR3: CASSQPTGLSTDTQYF
DNA: TGTGCCAGCAGCCAGCCGACAGGGCTTTCCACGGATACGCAGTATTTT
size: large
D: TRBD1
V: TRBV4-2
J: TRBJ2-3

CDR3: CASSLAQGAFGNTIYF
DNA: TGTGCCAGCAGCTTAGCCCAGGGGGCGTTTGGAAACACCATATATTTT
size: once
D: TRBD1
V: TRBV7-9
J: TRBJ1-3

CDR3: CASSQSNGGMGYTF
DNA: TGTGCCAGCAGCCAATCTAATGGTGGGATGGGCTACACCTTC
size: few
D: -
V: TRBV3-1/TRBV3-2
J: TRBJ1-2

CDR3: CASSETGGGYNEQFF
DNA: TGTGCCAGCAGTGAGACCGGGGGGGGCTACAATGAGCAGTTCTTC
size: -
D: TRBD2
V: TRBV2
J: TRBJ2-1

CDR3: CASSQGVDTQYF
DNA: TGCGCCAGCAGCCAAGGTGTGGATACGCAGTATTTT
size: -
D: -
V: TRBV4-1
J: TRBJ2-3

CDR3: CASSDRQSATGELFF
DNA: TGTGCCAGCAGTGATAGGCAGAGCGCCACCGGGGAGCTGTTTTTT
size: few
D: -
V: TRBV6-1
J: TRBJ2-2

CDR3: CASTGGRANTGELFF
DNA: TGTGCCAGCACTGGTGGGCGGGCAAACACCGGGGAGCTGTTTTTT
size: -
D: -
V: TRBV2
J: TRBJ2-2

CDR3: CASSYLTGTLHF
DNA: TGTGCCAGCAGTTACCTTACAGGGACCCTCCACTTT
size: once
D: -
V: TRBV6-5
J: TRBJ1-6

CDR3: CASSRPPNNEQFF
DNA: TGCGCCAGCTCGAGGCCCCCTAACAATGAGCAGTTCTTC
size: -
D: -
V: TRBV5-1
J: TRBJ2-1

CDR3: CASTKDRSLNTEAFF
DNA: TGTGCCAGTACCAAGGACAGGAGCCTGAACACTGAAGCTTTCTTT
size: -
D: TRBD1
V: TRBV19
J: TRBJ1-1

CDR3: CASSQDAGMGEKLFF
DNA: TGTGCCAGCAGCCAAGACGCAGGGATGGGTGAAAAACTGTTTTTT
size: -
D: -
V: TRBV3-1/TRBV3-2
J: TRBJ1-4

CDR3: CASSLLYRWGGEPTGELFF
DNA: TGTGCCAGCAGCTTATTGTATAGATGGGGCGGGGAACCCACCGGGGAGCTGTTTTTT
size: -
D: -
V: TRBV7-2
J: TRBJ2-2